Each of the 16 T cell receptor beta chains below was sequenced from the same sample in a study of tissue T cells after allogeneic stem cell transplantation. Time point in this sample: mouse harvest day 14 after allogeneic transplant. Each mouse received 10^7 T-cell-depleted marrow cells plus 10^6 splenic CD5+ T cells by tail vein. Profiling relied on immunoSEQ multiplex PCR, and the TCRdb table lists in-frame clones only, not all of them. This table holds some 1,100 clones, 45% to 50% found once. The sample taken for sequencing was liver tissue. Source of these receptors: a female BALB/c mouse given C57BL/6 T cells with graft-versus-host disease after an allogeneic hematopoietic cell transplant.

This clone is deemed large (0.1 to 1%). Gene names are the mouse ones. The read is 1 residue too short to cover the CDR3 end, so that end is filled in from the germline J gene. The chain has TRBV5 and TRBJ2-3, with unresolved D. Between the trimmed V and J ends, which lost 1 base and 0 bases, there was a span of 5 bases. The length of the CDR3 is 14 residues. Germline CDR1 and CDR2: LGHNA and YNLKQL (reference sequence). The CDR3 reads CASSQAGSAETLYF. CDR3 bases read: TGTGCCAGCAGCCAAGCTGGTAGTGCAGAAACGCTGTAT.

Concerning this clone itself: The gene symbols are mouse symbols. The CDR3 bases that were read are TGTGCCAGCAGCTATAGTGCAGAAACGCTGTAT. As protein: CASSYSAETLY. The full CDR3 protein reads CASSYSAETLYF. This chain connects TRBV4 to TRBJ2-3; D is ambiguous. Read data end 1 residue before the CDR3 end; the end is taken from the germline J gene. Germline CDR1 reads LGHDT; CDR2 reads YNNKQL (reference sequence). Deletions cut 3 bases from V and 0 bases from J, with 1 base between. This CDR3 has 12 amino acids.

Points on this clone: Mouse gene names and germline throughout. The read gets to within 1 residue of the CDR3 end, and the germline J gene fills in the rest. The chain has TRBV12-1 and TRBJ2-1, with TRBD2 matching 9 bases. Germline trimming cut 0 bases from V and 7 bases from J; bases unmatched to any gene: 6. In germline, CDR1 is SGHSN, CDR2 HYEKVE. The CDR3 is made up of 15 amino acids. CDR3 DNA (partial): TGTGCCAGCTCTCTCGGCTGGGGGGGTGGGGCTGAGCAGTTC. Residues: CASSLGWGGGAEQF. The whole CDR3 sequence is CASSLGWGGGAEQFF.

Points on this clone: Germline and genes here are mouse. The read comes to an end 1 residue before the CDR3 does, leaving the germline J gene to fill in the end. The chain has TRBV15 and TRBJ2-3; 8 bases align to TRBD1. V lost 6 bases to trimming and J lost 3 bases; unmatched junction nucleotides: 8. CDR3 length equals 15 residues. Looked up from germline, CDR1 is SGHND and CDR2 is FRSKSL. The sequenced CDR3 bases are TGTGCCAGCAGCCCCGGACAGGGACGAGCAGAAACGCTGTAT. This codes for CASSPGQGRAETLY. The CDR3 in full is CASSPGQGRAETLYF.

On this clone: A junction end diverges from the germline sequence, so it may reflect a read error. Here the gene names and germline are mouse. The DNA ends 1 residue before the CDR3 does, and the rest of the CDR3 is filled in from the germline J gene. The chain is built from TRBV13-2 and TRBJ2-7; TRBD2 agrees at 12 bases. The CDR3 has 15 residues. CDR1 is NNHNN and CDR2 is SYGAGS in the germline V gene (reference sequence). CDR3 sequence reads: CASSDRGTGGSEQYF. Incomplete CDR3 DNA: TGTGCCAGCAGTGATAGGGGGACTGGGGGGAGTGAACAGTAC.

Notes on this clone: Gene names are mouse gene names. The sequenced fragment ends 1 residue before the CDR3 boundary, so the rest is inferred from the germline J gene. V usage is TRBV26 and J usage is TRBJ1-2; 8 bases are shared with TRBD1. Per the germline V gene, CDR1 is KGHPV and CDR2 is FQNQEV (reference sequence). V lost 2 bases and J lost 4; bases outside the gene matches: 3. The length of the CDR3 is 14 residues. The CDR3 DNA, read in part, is TGTGCCAGCAGTCTGGAGACAGGGGCCTCCGACTACACC. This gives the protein CASSLETGASDYT. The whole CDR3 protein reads CASSLETGASDYTF.

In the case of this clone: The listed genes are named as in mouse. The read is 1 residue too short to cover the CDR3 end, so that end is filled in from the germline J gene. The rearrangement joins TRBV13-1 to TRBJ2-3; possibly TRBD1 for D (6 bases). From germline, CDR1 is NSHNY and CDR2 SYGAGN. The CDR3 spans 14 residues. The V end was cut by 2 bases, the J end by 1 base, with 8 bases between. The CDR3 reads CASSEEGGAETLYF. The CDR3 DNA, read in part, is TGTGCCAGCAGTGAAGAGGGGGGTGCAGAAACGCTGTAT.

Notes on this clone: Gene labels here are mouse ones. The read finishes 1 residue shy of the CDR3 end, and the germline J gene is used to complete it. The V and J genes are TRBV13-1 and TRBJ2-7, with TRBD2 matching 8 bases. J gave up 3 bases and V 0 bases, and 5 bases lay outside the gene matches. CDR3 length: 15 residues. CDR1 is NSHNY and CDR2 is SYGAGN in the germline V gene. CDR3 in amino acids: CASSDGAGGYYEQYF. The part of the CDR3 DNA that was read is TGTGCCAGCAGTGATGGTGCTGGGGGGTACTATGAACAGTAC.

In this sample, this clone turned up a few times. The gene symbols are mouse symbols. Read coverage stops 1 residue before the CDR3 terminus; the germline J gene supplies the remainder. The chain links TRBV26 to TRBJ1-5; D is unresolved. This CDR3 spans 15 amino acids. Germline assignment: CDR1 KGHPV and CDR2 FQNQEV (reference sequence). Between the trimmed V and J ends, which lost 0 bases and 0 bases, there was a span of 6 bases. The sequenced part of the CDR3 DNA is TGTGCCAGCAGTCTGTCGCCATATAACAACCAGGCTCCGCTT. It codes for CASSLSPYNNQAPL. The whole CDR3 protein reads CASSLSPYNNQAPLF. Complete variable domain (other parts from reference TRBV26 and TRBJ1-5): NSKVIQTPRYLVKGQGQKAKMRCIPEKGHPVVFWYQQNKNNEFKFLINFQNQEVLQQIDMTEKRFSAECPSNSPCSLEIQSSEAGDSALYLCASSLSPYNNQAPLFGEGTRLSVL.

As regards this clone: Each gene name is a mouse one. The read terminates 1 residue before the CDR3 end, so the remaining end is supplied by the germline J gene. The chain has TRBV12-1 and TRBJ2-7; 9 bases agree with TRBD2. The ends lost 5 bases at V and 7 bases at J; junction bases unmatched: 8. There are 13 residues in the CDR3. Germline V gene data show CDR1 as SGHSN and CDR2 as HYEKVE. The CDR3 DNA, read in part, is TGTGCCAGCTTTCACTGGGGGGCGCGGGAACAGTAC. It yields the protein CASFHWGAREQY. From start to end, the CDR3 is CASFHWGAREQYF.

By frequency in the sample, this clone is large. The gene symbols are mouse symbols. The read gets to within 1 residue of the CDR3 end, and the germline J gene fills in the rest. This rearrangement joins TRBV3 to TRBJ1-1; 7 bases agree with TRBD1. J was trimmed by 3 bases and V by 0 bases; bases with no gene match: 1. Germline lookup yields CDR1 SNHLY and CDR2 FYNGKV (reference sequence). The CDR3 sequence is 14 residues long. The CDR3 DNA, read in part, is TGTGCCAGCAGCTTAGCAGGGGGCGACACAGAAGTCTTC. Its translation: CASSLAGGDTEVF. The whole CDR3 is CASSLAGGDTEVFF.

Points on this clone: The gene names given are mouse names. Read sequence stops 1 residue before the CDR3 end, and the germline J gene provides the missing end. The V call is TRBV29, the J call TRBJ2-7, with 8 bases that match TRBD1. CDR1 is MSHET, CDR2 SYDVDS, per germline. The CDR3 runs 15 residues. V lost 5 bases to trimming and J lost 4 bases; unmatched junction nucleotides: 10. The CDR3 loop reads CASSPRDRRFYEQYF. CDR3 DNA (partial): TGTGCTAGCAGTCCCCGGGACAGGAGGTTTTATGAACAGTAC.

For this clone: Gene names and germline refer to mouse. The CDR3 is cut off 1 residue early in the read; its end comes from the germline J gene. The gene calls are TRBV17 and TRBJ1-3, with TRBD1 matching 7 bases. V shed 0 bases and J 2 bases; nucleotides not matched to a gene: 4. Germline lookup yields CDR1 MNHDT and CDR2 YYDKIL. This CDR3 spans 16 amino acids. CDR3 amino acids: CASSRDGQGAGNTLYF. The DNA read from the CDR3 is TGTGCTAGCAGTAGAGATGGGCAGGGGGCTGGAAATACGCTCTAT.

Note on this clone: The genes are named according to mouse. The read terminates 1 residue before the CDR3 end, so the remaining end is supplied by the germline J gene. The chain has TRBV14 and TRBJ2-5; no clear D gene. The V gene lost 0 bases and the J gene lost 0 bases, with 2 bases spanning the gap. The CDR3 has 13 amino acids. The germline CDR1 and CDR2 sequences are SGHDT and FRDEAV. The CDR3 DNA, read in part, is TGTGCCAGCAGTTTCTTTAACCAAGACACCCAGTAC. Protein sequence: CASSFFNQDTQY. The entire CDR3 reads CASSFFNQDTQYF.

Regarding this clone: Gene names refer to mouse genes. The sequenced part of the CDR3 DNA is TGTGCCAGCAGTGATATTGGTAGTCAAAACACCTTGTAC. Translation gives CASSDIGSQNTLY. The CDR3 in its entirety is CASSDIGSQNTLYF. V is TRBV13-1 and J is TRBJ2-4; D gene unclear. The missing CDR3 end, 1 residue past where the read stops, is filled in from the germline J gene. Trimming left V 1 base short and J 0 bases short, with 6 bases between. CDR3 length: 14 amino acids. Germline CDR1 NSHNY, CDR2 SYGAGN.

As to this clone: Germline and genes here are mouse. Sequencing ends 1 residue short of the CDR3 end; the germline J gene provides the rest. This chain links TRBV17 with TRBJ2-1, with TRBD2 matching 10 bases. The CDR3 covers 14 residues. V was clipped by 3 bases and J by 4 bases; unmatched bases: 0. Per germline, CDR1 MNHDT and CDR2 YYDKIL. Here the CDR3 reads CASSRDWGYAEQFF. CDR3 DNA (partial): TGTGCTAGCAGTAGGGACTGGGGGTATGCTGAGCAGTTC.